This T cell receptor beta chain emerged from a study of identical twins. Trimming stripped 5 bases from V and 7 bases from J, with 11 bases between. The CDR3 sequence is 13 residues long. Healthy Caucasian individuals made up all the donors. TCRdb used MiXCR to reprocess the 5' RACE reads, holding one entry per CDR3 protein. The data hold 200,000 to 250,000 distinct CDR3 sequences, with 8% to 11% observed a single time. Input material: memory T cells sorted from blood. The chain combines TRBV12-3 or TRBV12-4 with TRBJ1-4, with D possibly being TRBD1 (6 bases). This clonotype was sampled from a man aged 50-59 years in good health. CDR3 loop: CASSVGQSEKLFF. In nucleotides, the CDR3 is TGTGCCAGCAGTGTCGGACAGTCTGAAAAACTGTTTTTT.